Presented here are 20 T cell receptor beta chains from one specimen sequenced in a study of blood T cell repertoires in COVID-19. Assay used: immunoSEQ multiplex PCR; TCRdb lists only in-frame clones, some missing. Counted here are tens of thousands of clones, around 83% occurring once; the ten biggest clones make up 20% to 25%. The sample consisted of peripheral blood. The receptors shown here come from a woman of 80 years or more in a cohort sampled during active or convalescent COVID-19.

This clone was observed a handful of times. The CDR3 protein is CASSRAEWTSLVMGTGELFF. CDR3 bases: TGTGCCAGCAGCCGGGCGGAATGGACTAGTTTGGTCATGGGCACCGGGGAGCTGTTTTTT. The V gene is TRBV5-5, the J gene TRBJ2-2; 7 bases agree with TRBD2. Germline CDR1 reads SGHKS; CDR2 reads YYEKEE (reference sequence). J lost 4 bases, V lost 4 bases, and 22 bases had no gene match. This CDR3 region has 20 residues.

This clone was detected a few times. J is TRBJ1-2 and V is TRBV5-1; no firm D call. Trimming took 0 bases from V and 2 from J, leaving 14 bases between them. This CDR3 spans 16 amino acids. CDR1 SGHRS and CDR2 YFSETQ come from the germline V gene. This CDR3 reads CASSLGPGGLNYGYTF. DNA of the CDR3: TGCGCCAGCAGCTTGGGCCCAGGCGGGCTAAACTATGGCTACACCTTC.

The chain combines TRBV5-1 with TRBJ1-6, with 11 bases that match TRBD1. V shed 4 bases, J shed 8 bases, and the junction held 2 bases outside the gene matches. The germline V gene encodes CDR1 SGHRS and CDR2 YFSETQ. This CDR3 spans 14 amino acids. The CDR3 DNA follows: TGCGCCAGCAGCGGACAGGGGGCAGATTCACCCCTCCACTTT. Its translation: CASSGQGADSPLHF. The full variable domain, rest sourced from reference TRBV5-1 and TRBJ1-6, is KAGVTQTPRYLIKTRGQQVTLSCSPISGHRSVSWYQQTPGQGLQFLFEYFSETQRNKGNFPGRFSGRQFSNSRSEMNVSTLELGDSALYLCASSGQGADSPLHFGNGTRLTVT.

This chain links TRBV5-4 with TRBJ2-5, with D possibly matching TRBD1 (6 bases). Trimming left V 7 bases short and J 5 bases short, with 18 bases between. The CDR3 length is 14 residues. Germline V CDR1 and CDR2: SGHNT, YYREEE (reference sequence). Here the CDR3 DNA reads TGTGCCAGCTCCTCCCTCAGGGGAAGGGAGACCCAGTACTTC. This translates into CASSSLRGRETQYF.

The chain carries TRBV28 and TRBJ2-2, with 7 bases matching TRBD1. Germline CDR1 reads MDHEN; CDR2 reads SYDVKM. This CDR3 is built from 14 residues. The trim removed 4 bases at V and 3 bases at J, leaving 2 bases unmatched. The CDR3, as DNA: TGTGCCAGCAGTTCGGGACAGCACACCGGGGAGCTGTTTTTT. Translating gives CASSSGQHTGELFF.

This clone was counted between two and nine times. The CDR3 does not end in the conserved phenylalanine or tryptophan, so this is likely a read error. It is unclear where the CDR3 begins or ends on the DNA, so no DNA is shown, and the CDR3 is as TCRdb lists it. V usage is TRBV7-3 and J usage is TRBJ2-3; the table's D call, TRBD2, was not checked against the DNA. Germline V gene sequence: CDR1 SGHTA, CDR2 FQGTGA. Termini included, the CDR3 measures 12 amino acids. The CDR3 spells CASSPRRVKALT.

J is TRBJ2-5 and V is TRBV18, with D perhaps matching TRBD2 (5 bases). CDR3 length: 11 amino acids. Germline loops: CDR1 KGHSH, CDR2 LQKENI. The V gene lost 6 bases and the J gene lost 4 bases, with 6 bases spanning the gap. The CDR3 reads CASSGVETQYF. The CDR3 DNA reads as TGTGCCAGCTCCGGGGTAGAGACCCAGTACTTC.

The V call is TRBV2, the J call TRBJ2-3; possibly TRBD1 for D (6 bases). Deletions cut 4 bases from V and 0 bases from J, with 20 bases between. This CDR3 has 18 amino acids. Germline V gives CDR1 SNHLY, CDR2 FYNNEI. CDR3 amino acids: CASSVGAGRLYSTDTQYF. The CDR3 region has the DNA TGTGCCAGCAGTGTGGGGGCAGGGCGACTCTATAGCACAGATACGCAGTATTTT.

This clone has more than one count but fewer than ten. The V and J genes are TRBV15 and TRBJ2-6, with D unclear. Germline CDR1 is LNHNV and CDR2 is YYDKDF (reference sequence). CDR3 length: 16 amino acids. Trimming stripped 1 base from V and 4 bases from J, with 11 bases between. The CDR3 DNA is TGTGCCACCAGCAGAGGGCCGGCGGAAGGGGCCAACGTCCTGACTTTC. This codes for CATSRGPAEGANVLTF.

This clone was seen a handful of times. The genes are TRBV5-1 and TRBJ2-1; D perhaps matches TRBD1 (5 bases). V was shortened by 0 bases and J by 9 bases, with 16 bases between the two germline ends. From germline, CDR1 is SGHRS and CDR2 YFSETQ. The CDR3 totals 15 residues. CDR3 sequence reads: CASSLDRTPTREQFF. The CDR3 region has the DNA TGCGCCAGCAGCTTGGACAGGACGCCCACCCGTGAGCAGTTCTTC.

The chain couples TRBV2 to TRBJ2-1, with 10 nucleotides matching TRBD2. V gave up 3 bases and J gave up 6 bases; unmatched junction bases: 5. The V gene's germline CDR1 is SNHLY and CDR2 FYNNEI. The CDR3 contains 15 residues. The CDR3 loop is CASSDLAGGGNEQFF. The CDR3 bases are TGTGCCAGCAGTGACTTAGCGGGAGGAGGCAATGAGCAGTTCTTC.

The genes are TRBV29-1 and TRBJ1-1; D unclear. Germline values: CDR1 SQVTM, CDR2 ANQGSEA. The CDR3 loop spans 13 amino acids. Between the trimmed V and J ends, which lost 1 base and 4 bases, there was a span of 10 bases. The CDR3 coding sequence is TGCAGCGTTGAAGGGGCAGGAAGCACTGAAGCTTTCTTT. Protein sequence: CSVEGAGSTEAFF.

V gene TRBV29-1 combines with J gene TRBJ2-3; TRBD2 matches at 8 bases. The CDR3 totals 14 residues. V was pared by 3 bases and J by 2 bases, with 4 bases of the junction left unmatched. Per the germline V gene, CDR1 is SQVTM and CDR2 is ANQGSEA. As DNA, the CDR3 is TGCAGCGTTGAGGGGACTAGTTCCACAGATACGCAGTATTTT. This encodes CSVEGTSSTDTQYF.

The chain has TRBV5-1 and TRBJ2-5; tentative D call: TRBD2 (6 bases). Trimming pared 4 bases from V and 5 bases from J, leaving 18 bases between. This CDR3 is 15 amino acids long. Germline loops: CDR1 SGHRS, CDR2 YFSETQ. The CDR3 loop is CASSPFGGSGETQYF. In DNA form, the CDR3 reads TGCGCCAGCAGCCCCTTTGGAGGGTCTGGCGAGACCCAGTACTTC. Based on the CDR3 plus reference TRBV5-1 and TRBJ2-5, the full variable domain is KAGVTQTPRYLIKTRGQQVTLSCSPISGHRSVSWYQQTPGQGLQFLFEYFSETQRNKGNFPGRFSGRQFSNSRSEMNVSTLELGDSALYLCASSPFGGSGETQYFGPGTRLLVL.

The chain combines TRBV5-4 with TRBJ2-1; 11 bases line up with TRBD2. From germline, CDR1 is SGHNT and CDR2 YYREEE (reference sequence). This CDR3 comprises 15 residues. V dropped 0 bases and J dropped 4; count of bases not matched to a gene: 0. The DNA of the CDR3 is TGTGCCAGCAGCTTGGGACTAGCGGGATACAATGAGCAGTTCTTC. It encodes CASSLGLAGYNEQFF.

The rearrangement joins TRBV5-1 to TRBJ1-4, with D tentatively TRBD1 (5 bases). Germline-derived CDR1 and CDR2 are SGHRS and YFSETQ. The length of the CDR3 is 13 residues. V lost 4 bases, J lost 7 bases, and 11 bases lay in between. The DNA of the CDR3 is TGCGCCAGCAGCCCCCGGGGGGTTGAAAAACTGTTTTTT. This gives the protein CASSPRGVEKLFF.

CDR3 nucleotides: TGTGCCAGCAAGAATAGTGTCCATAATTCACCCCTCCACTTT. Translation gives CASKNSVHNSPLHF. The chain has TRBV25-1 and TRBJ1-6; unclear D gene. CDR1 is MGHDK, CDR2 SYGVNS, per germline. The V and J ends lost 7 bases and 5 bases respectively, with 12 bases between them. CDR3 size: 14 residues.

The chain carries TRBV11-3 and TRBJ2-3; D is unresolved. V was pared by 3 bases and J by 6 bases, with 7 bases between. This CDR3 comprises 12 residues. Germline CDR1 and CDR2: SGHNT and YENEEA. The CDR3 nucleotides are TGTGCCAGCAGCTTTTCGTCCGATACGCAGTATTTT. Amino acid sequence: CASSFSSDTQYF.

The chain joins TRBV18 to TRBJ1-1; D remains ambiguous. The CDR3 is made up of 14 amino acids. Germline assignment: CDR1 KGHSH and CDR2 LQKENI. V was cut by 4 bases and J by 4 bases, with 13 bases left in between. The CDR3 reads CASSQQVSVTEAFF. CDR3 coding DNA: TGTGCCAGCTCACAGCAGGTTTCAGTCACTGAAGCTTTCTTT.

This chain links TRBV6-5 with TRBJ2-1; tentative D call: TRBD2 (5 bases). Per the germline V gene, CDR1 is MNHEY and CDR2 is SVGAGI. This CDR3 is 16 amino acids long. Trimming cost V 2 bases and J 5 bases, with 16 bases left between them. The CDR3 region is CASSYPKGGLNNEQFF. The CDR3 bases are TGTGCCAGCAGTTACCCTAAGGGTGGACTTAACAATGAGCAGTTCTTC.